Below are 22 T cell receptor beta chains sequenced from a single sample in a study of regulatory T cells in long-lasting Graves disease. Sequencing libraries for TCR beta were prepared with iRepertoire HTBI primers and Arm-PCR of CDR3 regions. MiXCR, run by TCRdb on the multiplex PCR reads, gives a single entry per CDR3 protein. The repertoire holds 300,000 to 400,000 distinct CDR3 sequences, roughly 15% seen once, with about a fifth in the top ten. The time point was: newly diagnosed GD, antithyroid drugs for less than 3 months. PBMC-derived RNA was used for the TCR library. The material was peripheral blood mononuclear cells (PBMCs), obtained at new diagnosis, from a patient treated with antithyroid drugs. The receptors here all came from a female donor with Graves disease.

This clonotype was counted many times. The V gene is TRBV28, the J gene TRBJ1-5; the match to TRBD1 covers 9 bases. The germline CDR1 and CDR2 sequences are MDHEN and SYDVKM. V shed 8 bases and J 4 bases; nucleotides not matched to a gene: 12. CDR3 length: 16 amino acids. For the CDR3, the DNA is TGTGCCAGCTTCCCACCCGGACAGGGGATGAATCAGCCCCAGCATTTT. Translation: CASFPPGQGMNQPQHF. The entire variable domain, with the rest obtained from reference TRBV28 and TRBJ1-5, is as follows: DVKVTQSSRYLVKRTGEKVFLECVQDMDHENMFWYRQDPGLGLRLIYFSYDVKMKEKGDIPEGYSVSREKKERFSLILESASTNQTSMYLCASFPPGQGMNQPQHFGDGTRLSIL.

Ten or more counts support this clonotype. This CDR3 reads CASSVFRDRDGYTF. DNA for the CDR3: TGCGCCAGCAGCGTATTCCGGGACAGGGATGGCTACACCTTC. The chain uses TRBV5-1 and TRBJ1-2, with 9 bases fitting TRBD1. V shed 4 bases, J shed 6 bases, and the junction held 7 bases outside the gene matches. Per the germline V gene, CDR1 is SGHRS and CDR2 is YFSETQ. There are 14 residues in the CDR3.

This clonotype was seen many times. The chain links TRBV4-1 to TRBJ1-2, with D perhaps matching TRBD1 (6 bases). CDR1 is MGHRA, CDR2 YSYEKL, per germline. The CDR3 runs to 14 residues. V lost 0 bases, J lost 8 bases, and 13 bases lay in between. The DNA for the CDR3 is TGCGCCAGCAGCCAAGACAGGGGATCGCGCGGCTACACCTTC. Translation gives CASSQDRGSRGYTF.

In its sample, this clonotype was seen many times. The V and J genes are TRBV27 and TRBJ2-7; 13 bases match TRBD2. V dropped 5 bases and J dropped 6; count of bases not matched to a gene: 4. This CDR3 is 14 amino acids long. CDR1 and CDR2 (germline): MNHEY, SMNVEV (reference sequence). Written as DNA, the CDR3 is TGTGCCAGCAGTCCACTAGCGGGAGGGACCGAGCAGTACTTC. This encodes CASSPLAGGTEQYF.

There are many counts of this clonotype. Here the CDR3 DNA reads TGTGCCAGCAGTTACATAAGCGGGAGACGATACAATGAGCAGTTCTTC. It is translated as CASSYISGRRYNEQFF. The chain couples TRBV6-5 to TRBJ2-1; 8 positions agree with TRBD2. This CDR3 contains 16 residues. Germline assignment: CDR1 MNHEY and CDR2 SVGAGI. V shed 2 bases and J 4 bases; nucleotides not matched to a gene: 7.

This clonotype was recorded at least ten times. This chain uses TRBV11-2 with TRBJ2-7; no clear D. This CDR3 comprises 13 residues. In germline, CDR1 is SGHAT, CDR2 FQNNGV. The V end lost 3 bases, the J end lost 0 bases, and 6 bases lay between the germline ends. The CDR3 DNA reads TGTGCCAGCAGCTTCCCGAGCTCCTACGAGCAGTACTTC. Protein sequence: CASSFPSSYEQYF.

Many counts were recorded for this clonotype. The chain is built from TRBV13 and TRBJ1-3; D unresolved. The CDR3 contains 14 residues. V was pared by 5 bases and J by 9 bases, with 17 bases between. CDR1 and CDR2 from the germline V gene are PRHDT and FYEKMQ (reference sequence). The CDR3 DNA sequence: TGTGCCAGCAGCCGGAGACTGGGTGGTGGCACCATATATTTT. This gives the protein CASSRRLGGGTIYF.

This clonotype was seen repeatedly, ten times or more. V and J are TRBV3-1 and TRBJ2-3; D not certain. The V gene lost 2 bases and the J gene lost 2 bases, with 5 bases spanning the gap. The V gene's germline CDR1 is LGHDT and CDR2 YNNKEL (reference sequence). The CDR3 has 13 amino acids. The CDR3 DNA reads TGTGCCAGCAGCCAACCGATCACAGATACGCAGTATTTT. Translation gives CASSQPITDTQYF.

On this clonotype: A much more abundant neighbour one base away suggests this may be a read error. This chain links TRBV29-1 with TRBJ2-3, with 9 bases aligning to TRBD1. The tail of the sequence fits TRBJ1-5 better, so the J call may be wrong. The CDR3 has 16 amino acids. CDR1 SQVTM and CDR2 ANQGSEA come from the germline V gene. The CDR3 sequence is CSVDPYSGTGTDTQHF. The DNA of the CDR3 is TGCAGCGTTGACCCCTACTCCGGGACAGGGACAGATACGCAGCATTTT.

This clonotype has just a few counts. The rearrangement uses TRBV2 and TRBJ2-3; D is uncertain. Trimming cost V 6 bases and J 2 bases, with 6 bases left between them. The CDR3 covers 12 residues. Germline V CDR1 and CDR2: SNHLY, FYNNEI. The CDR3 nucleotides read TGTGCCAGCAGCATTACCACAGATACGCAGTATTTT. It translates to CASSITTDTQYF.

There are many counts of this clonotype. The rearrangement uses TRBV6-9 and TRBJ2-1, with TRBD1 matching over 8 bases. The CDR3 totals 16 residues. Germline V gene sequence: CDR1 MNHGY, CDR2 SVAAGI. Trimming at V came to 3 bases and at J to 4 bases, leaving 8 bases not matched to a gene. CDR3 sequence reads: CASSYSVRQGYNEQFF. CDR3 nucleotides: TGTGCCAGCAGTTACTCCGTGAGACAGGGGTACAATGAGCAGTTCTTC.

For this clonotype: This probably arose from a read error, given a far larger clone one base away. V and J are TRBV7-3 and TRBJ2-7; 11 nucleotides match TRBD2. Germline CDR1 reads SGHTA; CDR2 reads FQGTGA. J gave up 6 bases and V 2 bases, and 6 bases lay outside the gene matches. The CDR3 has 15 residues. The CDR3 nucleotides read TGTGCCAGCAGCTTATGGCTAGCGGGAGGACCCGAGCAGTACTTC. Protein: CASSLWLAGGPEQYF.

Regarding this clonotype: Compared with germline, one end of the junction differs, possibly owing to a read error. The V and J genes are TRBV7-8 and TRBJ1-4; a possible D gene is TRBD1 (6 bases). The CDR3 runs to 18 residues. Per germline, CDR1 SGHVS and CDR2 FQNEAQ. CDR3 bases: TGTACCAGCAGCAATAGGGGGGAAGGACGGACAACTAATGGAAAACTGTTTTTT. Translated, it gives CTSSNRGEGRTTNGKLFF.

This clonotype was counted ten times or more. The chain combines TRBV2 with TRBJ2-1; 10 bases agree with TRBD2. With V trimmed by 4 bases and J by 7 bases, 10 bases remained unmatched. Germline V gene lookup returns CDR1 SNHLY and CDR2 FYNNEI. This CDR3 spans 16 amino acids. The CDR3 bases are TGTGCCAGCAGTGGACCGGGACTAGCGAGACTTAATGAGCAGTTCTTC. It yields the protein CASSGPGLARLNEQFF.

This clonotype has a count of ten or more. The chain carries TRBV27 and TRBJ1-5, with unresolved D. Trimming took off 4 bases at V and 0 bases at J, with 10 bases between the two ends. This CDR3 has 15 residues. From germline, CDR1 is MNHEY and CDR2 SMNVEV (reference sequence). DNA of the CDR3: TGTGCCAGCAGTTCGTGGGAGTATAGCAATCAGCCCCAGCATTTT. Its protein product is CASSSWEYSNQPQHF.

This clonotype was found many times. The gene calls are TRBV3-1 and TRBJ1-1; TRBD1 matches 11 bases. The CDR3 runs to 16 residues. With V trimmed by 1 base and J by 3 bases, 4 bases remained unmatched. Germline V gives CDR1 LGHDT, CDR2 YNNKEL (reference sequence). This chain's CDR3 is CASSQAPGQGDTEAFF. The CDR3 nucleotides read TGTGCCAGCAGCCAAGCGCCGGGACAGGGGGACACTGAAGCTTTCTTT.

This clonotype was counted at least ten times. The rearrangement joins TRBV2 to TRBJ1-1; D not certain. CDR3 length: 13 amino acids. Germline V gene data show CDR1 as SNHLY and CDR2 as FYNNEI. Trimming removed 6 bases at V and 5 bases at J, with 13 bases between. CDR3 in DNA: TGTGCCAGCAGCCCCCGTTGGGAGACTGAAGCTTTCTTT. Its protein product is CASSPRWETEAFF.

The CDR3 here is CAWSVTAGSRETQYF. CDR3 nucleotide sequence: TGTGCCTGGAGTGTAACGGCGGGATCGCGTGAGACCCAGTACTTC. The chain couples TRBV30 to TRBJ2-5; a possible D gene is TRBD2 (6 bases). Germline V CDR1 and CDR2: GTSNPN, SVGIG (reference sequence). V was cut by 0 bases and J by 5 bases, with 16 bases left in between. CDR3 length: 15 amino acids.

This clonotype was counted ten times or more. The CDR3 nucleotides read TGTGCCAGCAGTGTGCCGCCCACTTCTAACTATGGCTACACCTTC. Its translation is CASSVPPTSNYGYTF. The V gene is TRBV2, the J gene TRBJ1-2, with D unclear. Per the germline V gene, CDR1 is SNHLY and CDR2 is FYNNEI. V lost 4 bases and J lost 0, with 12 bases in between. The CDR3 is made up of 15 amino acids.

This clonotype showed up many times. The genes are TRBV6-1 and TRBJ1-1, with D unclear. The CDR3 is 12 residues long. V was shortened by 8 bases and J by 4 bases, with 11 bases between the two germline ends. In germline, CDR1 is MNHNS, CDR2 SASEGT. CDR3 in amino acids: CASELIITEAFF. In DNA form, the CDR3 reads TGTGCCAGCGAACTAATTATCACTGAAGCTTTCTTT.

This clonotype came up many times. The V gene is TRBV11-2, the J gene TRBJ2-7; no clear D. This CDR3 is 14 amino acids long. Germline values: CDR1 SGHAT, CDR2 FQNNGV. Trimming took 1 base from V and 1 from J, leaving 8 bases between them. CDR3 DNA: TGTGCCAGCAGCTTAGGTCTCGGATCCTACGAGCAGTACTTC. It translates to CASSLGLGSYEQYF.

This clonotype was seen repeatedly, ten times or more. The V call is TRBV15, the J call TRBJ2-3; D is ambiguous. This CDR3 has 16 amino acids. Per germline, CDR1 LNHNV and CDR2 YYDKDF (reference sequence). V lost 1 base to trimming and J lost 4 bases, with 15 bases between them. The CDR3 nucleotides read TGTGCCACCAGCAGAGTGTGGGTGTTCTATGCAGATACGCAGTATTTT. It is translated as CATSRVWVFYADTQYF.